The 2 T cell receptor beta chains presented below share a single source sample, sequenced in a study of CD8 T cells in ankylosing spondylitis. No antigen has been assigned to these receptors. Points from the study as a whole: Seemingly characteristic of ankylosing spondylitis blood was a TCR beta motif consisting of several highly homologous variants.

One entry per CDR3 protein, called by TCRdb with MiXCR from the 5' RACE reads. Of 800,000 to 900,000 distinct CDR3 sequences in the sample, about an eighth are singletons; the top ten hold approximately 0.51%. The sample consisted of blood, either unsorted or a sorted T cell fraction (not recorded which). These receptors all come from a male donor with ankylosing spondylitis.

The chain couples TRBV29-1 to TRBJ2-3; 8 bases line up with TRBD1. The V segment lost 5 bases and the J segment 3 bases; nucleotides outside the gene matches: 7. Germline assignment: CDR1 SQVTM and CDR2 ANQGSEA. CDR3 length: 14 amino acids. CDR3 DNA sequence: TGCAGCGTTAATTCCGGACAGGGTACAGATACGCAGTATTTT. Translation gives CSVNSGQGTDTQYF.

This clonotype showed up just a few times. The chain links TRBV28 to TRBJ2-1; perhaps D is TRBD1 or TRBD2 (5 bases each). CDR3 length: 11 residues. The V gene lost 8 bases and the J gene lost 10 bases, with 12 bases spanning the gap. Germline assignment: CDR1 MDHEN and CDR2 SYDVKM. The CDR3 DNA reads TGTGCCAGCGGCTTGGGGGACGAGCAGTTCTTC. It translates to CASGLGDEQFF.